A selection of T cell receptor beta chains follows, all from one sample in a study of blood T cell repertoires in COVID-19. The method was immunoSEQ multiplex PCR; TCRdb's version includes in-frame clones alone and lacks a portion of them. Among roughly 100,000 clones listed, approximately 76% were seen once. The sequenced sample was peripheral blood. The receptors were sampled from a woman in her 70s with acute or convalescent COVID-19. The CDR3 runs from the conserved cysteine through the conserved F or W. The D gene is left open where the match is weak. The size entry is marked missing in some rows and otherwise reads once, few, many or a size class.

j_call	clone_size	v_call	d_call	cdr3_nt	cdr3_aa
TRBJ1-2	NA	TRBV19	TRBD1	TGTGCCAGTGGAGTAACGGGACAGAATGGCTACACCTTC	CASGVTGQNGYTF
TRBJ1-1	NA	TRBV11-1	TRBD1	TGTGCCAGCAGCTTAGAGACCGACAGGGGAACGACTGAAGCTTTCTTT	CASSLETDRGTTEAFF
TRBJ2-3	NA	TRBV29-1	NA	TGCAGCGTTGCTCTCTCGTCCACAGATACGCAGTATTTT	CSVALSSTDTQYF
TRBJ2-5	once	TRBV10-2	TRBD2	TGCGCCAGCCGGCGGGGGGGGGAGGAGACCCAGTACTTC	CASRRGGEETQYF
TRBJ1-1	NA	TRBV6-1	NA	TGTGCCAGCAGTGACACAGGGACTGAAGCTTTCTTT	CASSDTGTEAFF
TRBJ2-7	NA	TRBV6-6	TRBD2	TGTGCCAGCACCGACCGGGGGGGGAGCTACGAGCAGTACTTC	CASTDRGGSYEQYF
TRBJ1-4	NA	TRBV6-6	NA	TGTGCCAGCACTCGAAGCCCGGGGGGGGAAGGTAATGAAAAACTGTTTTTT	CASTRSPGGEGNEKLFF
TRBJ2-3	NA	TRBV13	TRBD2	TGTGCCAGCAGCCCTATGACTAGCGGGGGGGCAAAGCAGTATTTT	CASSPMTSGGAKQYF
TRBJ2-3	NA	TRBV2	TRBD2	TGTGCCAGCAGTGGTGCGGGAGCGCAGTATTTT	CASSGAGAQYF
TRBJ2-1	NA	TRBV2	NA	TGTGCCAGCACAGCGTACAATGAGCAGTTCTTC	CASTAYNEQFF
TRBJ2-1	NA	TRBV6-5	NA	TGTGCCAGCAGCCCGACAGACAATGAGCAGTTCTTC	CASSPTDNEQFF
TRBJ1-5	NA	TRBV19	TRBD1	TGTGCCAGTACCACGGACAGGGGCAATCAGCCCCAGCATTTT	CASTTDRGNQPQHF
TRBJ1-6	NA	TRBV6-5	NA	TGTGCCAGCAGTTTGGCGGCGGGAGTTAATTCACCCCTCCACTTT	CASSLAAGVNSPLHF
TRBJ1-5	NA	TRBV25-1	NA	TGTGCCAGCAGAGCAGGAGGAGATCAGCCCCAGCATTTT	CASRAGGDQPQHF
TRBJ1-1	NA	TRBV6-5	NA	TGTGCCAGCAGTTACCGAAGAGACACTGAAGCTTTCTTT	CASSYRRDTEAFF
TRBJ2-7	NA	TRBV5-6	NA	TGTGCCAGCAGCTTGGGACACATTCTCGAGCAGTACTTC	CASSLGHILEQYF
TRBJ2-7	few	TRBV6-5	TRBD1	TGTGCCAGCAGGGAGGCGGGACAGGCTACCTACGAGCAGTACTTC	CASREAGQATYEQYF
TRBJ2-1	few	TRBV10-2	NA	TGCGCCACGGGATCAAGTGAGCAGTTCTTC	CATGSSEQFF
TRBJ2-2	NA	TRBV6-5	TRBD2	TGTGCCAGCAGTACGGGGGGGAACCTCCTCGGGGAGCTGTTTTTT	CASSTGGNLLGELFF
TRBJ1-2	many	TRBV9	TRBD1	TGTGCCAGCAGCGTAAGGACAGGGTTTAACGGCTACACCTTC	CASSVRTGFNGYTF
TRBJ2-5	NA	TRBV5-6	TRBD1	TGTGCCAGCAGCCCTACAGGGGTTCGGGAGACCCAGTACTTC	CASSPTGVRETQYF
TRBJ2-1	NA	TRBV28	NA	TGTGCCAGCAGTTTAGTCAGCTCCTACAATGAGCAGTTCTTC	CASSLVSSYNEQFF
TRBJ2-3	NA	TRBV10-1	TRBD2	TGCGCCAGCTCCTACGGGGGGACCACAGATACGCAGTATTTT	CASSYGGTTDTQYF
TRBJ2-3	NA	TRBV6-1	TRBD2	TGTGCCAGCAGTGAGCAGCGGGGGGTTGATACGCAGTATTTT	CASSEQRGVDTQYF
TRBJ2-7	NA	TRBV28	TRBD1	TGTGCCAGCAAAACTACCGCTCGACAGGGTATGCACGAGCAGTACTTC	CASKTTARQGMHEQYF
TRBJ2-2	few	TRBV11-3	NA	TGTGCCAGCAGCTTACTGGGCTCGACCGGGGAGCTGTTTTTT	CASSLLGSTGELFF
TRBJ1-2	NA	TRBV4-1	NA	TGCGCCAGCAGCCAAGCGGCAGGGATGGACTATGGCTACACCTTC	CASSQAAGMDYGYTF
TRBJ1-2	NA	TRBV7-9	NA	TGTGCCAGCAGCCTATCCCTCGGGGATGGCTACACCTTC	CASSLSLGDGYTF
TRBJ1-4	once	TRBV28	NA	TGTGCCAGCAGTTTAAGGGGCAGGGGTGCTAATGAAAAACTGTTTTTT	CASSLRGRGANEKLFF
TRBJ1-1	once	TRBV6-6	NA	TGTGCCAGCAGTTACACCCAGAAGAACACTGAAGCTTTCTTT	CASSYTQKNTEAFF
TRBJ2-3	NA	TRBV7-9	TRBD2	TGTGCCAGCAGCACGACGACTAGCGGGGGCGGAAAAGATACGCAGTATTTT	CASSTTTSGGGKDTQYF
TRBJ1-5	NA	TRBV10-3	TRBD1	TGTGCCATCAGTGACCTGGACAGGGCGGATCAGCCCCAGCATTTT	CAISDLDRADQPQHF
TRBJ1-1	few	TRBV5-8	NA	TGTGCCAGCAGCTTGTGGGAGGGGAACACTGAAGCTTTCTTT	CASSLWEGNTEAFF
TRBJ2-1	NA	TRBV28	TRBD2	TGTGCCAGCAGGACTACTCGCCGACTACTCAGCGGGGGGTACAATGAGCAGTTCTTC	CASRTTRRLLSGGYNEQFF
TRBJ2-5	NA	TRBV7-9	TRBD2	TGTGCCAGCAGCGCCACTAGCGGGGAGACCCAGTACTTC	CASSATSGETQYF
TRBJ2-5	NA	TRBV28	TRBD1	TGTGCCAGCAGTTTCGGGACAGGTCAAGAGACCCAGTACTTC	CASSFGTGQETQYF
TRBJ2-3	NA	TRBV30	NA	TGTGCCTGGAGTGTCAATCAAGATACGCAGTATTTT	CAWSVNQDTQYF
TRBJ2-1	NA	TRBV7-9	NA	TGTGCCAGCAGCCCTACTGAGGGTCCAGCCTACAATGAGCAGTTCTTC	CASSPTEGPAYNEQFF
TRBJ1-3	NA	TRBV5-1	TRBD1	TGCGCCAGCAGACTGGGACAGGGGAGCGTAAACACCATATATTTT	CASRLGQGSVNTIYF
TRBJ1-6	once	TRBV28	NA	TGTGCCAGCACCGGGGTCCATATGAATTCACCCCTCCACTTT	CASTGVHMNSPLHF
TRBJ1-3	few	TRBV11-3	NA	TGTGCCAGCAGCTTAGCAGGGTCCTCTGGAAACACCATATATTTT	CASSLAGSSGNTIYF
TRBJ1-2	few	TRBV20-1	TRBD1	TGCAGTGCTGGGACAGTCTATGGCTACACCTTC	CSAGTVYGYTF
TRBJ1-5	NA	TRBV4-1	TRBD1	TGCGCCAGCAGCCAACCGGACAGGGGAGGCCATCAGCCCCAGCATTTT	CASSQPDRGGHQPQHF
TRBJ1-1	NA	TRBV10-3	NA	TGTGCCATCAGTGAGTCTGGCTGGAACACTGAAGCTTTCTTT	CAISESGWNTEAFF
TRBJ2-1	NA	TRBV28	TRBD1	TGTGCCAGCAGCCTTACAGGGGGCCCTTCCTACAATGAGCAGTTCTTC	CASSLTGGPSYNEQFF
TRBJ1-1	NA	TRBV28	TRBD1	TGTGCCAGCAGTTCGCCCAACAGGGGGAACACTGAAGCTTTCTTT	CASSSPNRGNTEAFF
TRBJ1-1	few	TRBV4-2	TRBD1	TGTGCCAGCAGCCAAGTGGAGGGGGCCCACACTGAAGCTTTCTTT	CASSQVEGAHTEAFF
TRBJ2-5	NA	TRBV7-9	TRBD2	TGTGCCAGCAGCTTACTGCGGGGGAATCAAGAGACCCAGTACTTC	CASSLLRGNQETQYF
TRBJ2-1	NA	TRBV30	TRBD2	TGTGCCTGGAGTCAGACTAGCGGGGGGAGCTCCTACAATGAGCAGTTCTTC	CAWSQTSGGSSYNEQFF
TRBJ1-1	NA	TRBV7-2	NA	TGTGCCAGCAGCTTAGTTCTGGTCAGGGAGGCTTCTGAAGCTTTCTTT	CASSLVLVREASEAFF
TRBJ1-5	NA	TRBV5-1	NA	TGCGCCAGCAGCTCGGACAGTCTCAATCAGCCCCAGCATTTT	CASSSDSLNQPQHF
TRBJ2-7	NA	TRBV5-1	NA	TGCGCCAGCAGCTTTTCGGAAGCGAACGAGCAGTACTTC	CASSFSEANEQYF
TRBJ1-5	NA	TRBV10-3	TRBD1	TGTGCCATCAGTCCCGACAGGGGATTCGGTCAGCCCCAGCATTTT	CAISPDRGFGQPQHF
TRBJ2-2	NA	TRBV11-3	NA	TGTGCCAGCAGCCAGACCAGGGACGGGGAGCTGTTTTTT	CASSQTRDGELFF
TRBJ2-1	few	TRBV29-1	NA	TGCAGCGTTGAAATCTGGCGGGAGCAGTTCTTC	CSVEIWREQFF
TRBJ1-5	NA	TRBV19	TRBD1	TGTGCCAGTCTCACACAGGGGGGAGGGGGCAATCAGCCCCAGCATTTT	CASLTQGGGGNQPQHF
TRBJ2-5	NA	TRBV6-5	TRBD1	TGTGCCAGCAGTAAACAGGGGTTTGGGACCCAGTACTTC	CASSKQGFGTQYF
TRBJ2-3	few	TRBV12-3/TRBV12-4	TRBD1	TGTGCCAGCAACGGACAGGGCACAGATACGCAGTATTTT	CASNGQGTDTQYF
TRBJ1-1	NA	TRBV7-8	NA	TGTGCCAGCAGCCCCAGCCCCCAGGGAAGAGCTGAAGCTTTCTTT	CASSPSPQGRAEAFF
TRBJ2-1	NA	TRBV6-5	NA	TGTGCCAGCAGTTCGCAGACAGGGCGGGGTGAGCAGTTCTTC	CASSSQTGRGEQFF